This T cell receptor (beta chain) was found in a study of T cell repertoires in cytomegalovirus infection. About the research overall: In public TCR beta signatures, there were indications of both CMV infection and matching HLA type.

Via MiXCR, TCRdb re-called the reads, giving one row per CDR3 protein. This repertoire shows about 310,000 distinct CDR3 sequences, 15% to 20% found once; its top ten account for about 12%. Findings and caveats of the study: HLA-C-restricted CMV clonotypes gave the most frequent clonotype in two of eight donors. Identification of carriers of CMV plus the relevant HLA was achieved through cumulative public TCR beta family frequency.

This clonotype was seen many times. What it binds is unknown. The source material was PBMCs. This TCR was recovered from a human donor in good health (CMV status not recorded). Some clones in this sample may be carry-over from other donors' samples.

As DNA, the CDR3 is TGTGCCAGCACCCTGGGACCGGCCCTAGCGGGGGGGCGTAAAGATACGCAGTATTTT. Residues: CASTLGPALAGGRKDTQYF. The V call is TRBV7-2, the J call TRBJ2-3; 12 bases fit TRBD2. Looked up from germline, CDR1 is SGHTA and CDR2 is FQGNSA. CDR3 length: 19 residues. Trimming cost V 7 bases and J 5 bases; bases outside gene matches: 19.